This T cell receptor beta chain was sequenced for a study of Graves' ophthalmopathy and Graves' hyperthyroidism. In this sample, this clonotype turned up many times. Antigen specificity is unknown. This CDR3 contains 14 residues. The trim removed 3 bases at V and 7 bases at J, leaving 8 bases unmatched. Germline lookup yields CDR1 DFQATT and CDR2 SNEGSKA (reference sequence). Study-wide results and caveats: Among thyroid clonotypes expanded above 0.001 frequency, most also appeared in blood. The model predicted progression of ophthalmopathy with a sensitivity of 60% to 71%, and its specificity was less than 85%.

Moderate-to-severe activity, CAS ≥3, NOSPECS ≥4 and a duration under 3 months were seen in donors with ophthalmopathy. The TCR beta CDR3 regions underwent amplification from RNA transcripts. An opening RT-PCR round employed HTBI primers and preceded a second-round multiplex PCR. TCRdb independently ran MiXCR on the multiplex PCR reads; one entry per CDR3 protein. The sample lists about 370,000 distinct CDR3 sequences; about 18% were seen once. The chain is built from TRBV20-1 and TRBJ1-5, with 8 bases identical to TRBD1. Sequencing used peripheral blood. This sequence was found in a woman under 30 with Graves' ophthalmopathy. CDR3 in DNA: TGCAGTGCTAGCTCCCCAGGGGGCTACCAGCCCCAGCATTTT. As protein: CSASSPGGYQPQHF.